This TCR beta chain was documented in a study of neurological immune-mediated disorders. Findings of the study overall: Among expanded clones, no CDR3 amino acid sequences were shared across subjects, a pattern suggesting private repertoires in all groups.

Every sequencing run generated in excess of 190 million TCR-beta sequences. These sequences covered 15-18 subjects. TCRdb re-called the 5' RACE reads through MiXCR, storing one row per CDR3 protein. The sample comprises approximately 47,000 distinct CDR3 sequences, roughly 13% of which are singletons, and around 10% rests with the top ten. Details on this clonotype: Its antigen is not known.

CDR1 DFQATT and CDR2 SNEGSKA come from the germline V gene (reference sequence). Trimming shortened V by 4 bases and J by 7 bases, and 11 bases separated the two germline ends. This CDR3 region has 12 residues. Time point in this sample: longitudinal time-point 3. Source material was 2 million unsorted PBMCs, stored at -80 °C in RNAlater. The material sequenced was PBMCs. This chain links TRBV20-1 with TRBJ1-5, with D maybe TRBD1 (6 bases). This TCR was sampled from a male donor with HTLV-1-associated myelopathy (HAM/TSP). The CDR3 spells CSANRAGQPQHF. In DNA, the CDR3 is TGCAGTGCTAACAGGGCAGGGCAGCCCCAGCATTTT.